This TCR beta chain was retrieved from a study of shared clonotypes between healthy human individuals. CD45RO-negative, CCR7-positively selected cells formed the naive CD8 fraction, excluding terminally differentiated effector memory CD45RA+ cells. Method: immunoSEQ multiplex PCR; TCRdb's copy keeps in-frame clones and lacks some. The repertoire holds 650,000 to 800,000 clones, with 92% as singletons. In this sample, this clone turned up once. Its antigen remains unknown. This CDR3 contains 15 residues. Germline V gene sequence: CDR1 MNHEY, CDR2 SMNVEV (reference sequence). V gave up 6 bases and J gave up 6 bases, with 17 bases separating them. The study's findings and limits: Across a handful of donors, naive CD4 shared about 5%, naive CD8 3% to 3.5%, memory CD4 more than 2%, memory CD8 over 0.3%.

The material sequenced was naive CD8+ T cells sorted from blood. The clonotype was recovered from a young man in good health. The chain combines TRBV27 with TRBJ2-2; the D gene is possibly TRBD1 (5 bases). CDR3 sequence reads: CASRGLVLSAGELFF. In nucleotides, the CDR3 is TGTGCCAGCAGGGGGCTAGTTCTTTCGGCCGGGGAGCTGTTTTTT.